The 30 T cell receptor beta chains listed next were all sequenced from one sample in a study of Graves' ophthalmopathy and Graves' hyperthyroidism. Scientists amplified the TCR beta CDR3 regions from RNA transcripts. Investigators did first-round RT-PCR with HTBI primers, then second-round multiplex PCR. TCRdb redid the calling of the multiplex PCR reads with MiXCR, one entry per CDR3 protein. This sample has almost 750,000 distinct CDR3 sequences; 35% to 50% occur once, and the top ten carry around 40%. Specimen: peripheral blood. The source of these receptors is an adult man with Graves' ophthalmopathy.

In its sample, this clonotype was seen once. The limits of the CDR3 on the DNA are not certain, so only TCRdb's listed CDR3 is given. The V and J genes are TRBV10-3 and TRBJ2-7; TRBD1 is the table's D call and was not checked against the DNA. The CDR3 adds up to 10 amino acids, both ends counted. Germline V gene data show CDR1 as ENHRY and CDR2 as SYGVKD. Here the CDR3 reads CAVGQGTEYF.

A few counts support this clonotype. The CDR3, as DNA: TGTGCCAGCAGCCCTAATCGCGGGGGGCCCCATTCACCCCTCCACTTT. Its translation is CASSPNRGGPHSPLHF. This chain connects TRBV7-9 to TRBJ1-6, with a tentative D call TRBD1 (6 bases). This CDR3 comprises 16 residues. Germline CDR1 is SEHNR and CDR2 is FQNEAQ (reference sequence). Trimming took 5 bases from V and 8 from J, leaving 19 bases between them.

The chain links TRBV14 to TRBJ2-6; D might be TRBD2 (5 bases). The length of the CDR3 is 18 residues. V lost 5 bases and J 0 bases, leaving 17 bases between the germline ends. Germline V lookup: CDR1 SGHDN, CDR2 FVKESK. CDR3 region: CASSSFGKRRSGANVLTF. CDR3 DNA sequence: TGTGCCAGCAGCAGTTTCGGGAAAAGGCGCTCTGGGGCCAACGTCCTGACTTTC.

This clonotype was found many times. The chain employs TRBV2 and TRBJ2-5, with TRBD1 identical over 7 bases. Trimming took 2 bases from V and 5 from J; bases not matched to a gene: 11. The CDR3 spans 16 residues. In germline, CDR1 is SNHLY, CDR2 FYNNEI. The CDR3 sequence: CASSEPHRQGRETQYF. CDR3 nucleotide sequence: TGTGCCAGCAGTGAACCCCACCGACAGGGTAGGGAGACCCAGTACTTC.

With regard to this clonotype: A read error may explain this, as a much larger clone is one base away. The chain carries TRBV29-1 and TRBJ2-5; 7 bases are a match to TRBD2. The CDR3 runs 13 residues. J gave up 4 bases and V 2 bases, and 4 bases lay outside the gene matches. Per germline, CDR1 SQVTM and CDR2 ANQGSEA. This CDR3 reads CSVESREGETQYF. CDR3 bases: TGCAGCGTTGAAAGCAGGGAGGGAGAGACCCAGTACTTC.

The rearrangement uses TRBV12-3 or TRBV12-4 and TRBJ2-2; tentatively, D is TRBD1 (6 bases). The V gene lost 8 bases and the J gene lost 4 bases, with 11 bases spanning the gap. CDR3 size: 13 residues. The CDR3 DNA reads as TGTGCCAGCGCCGGACAGTTCACCGGGGAGCTGTTTTTT. It yields the protein CASAGQFTGELFF.

The sample holds one count of this clonotype. In nucleotides, the CDR3 is TGTGCCACCAGCAGAGTAGCGGGAGACTACAATGAGCAGTTCTTC. Translation: CATSRVAGDYNEQFF. The chain is built from TRBV15 and TRBJ2-5; 9 bases are shared with TRBD2. The J call may be incorrect, as the DNA end agrees better with TRBJ2-1. Germline V gives CDR1 LNHNV, CDR2 YYDKDF (reference sequence). The CDR3 sequence is 15 residues long.

This sequence joins TRBV9 and TRBJ1-6, with unresolved D. The CDR3 is 14 residues long. With 3 bases removed from V and 7 bases from J, the gap between germline ends came to 11 bases. Germline V CDR1 and CDR2: SGDLS, YYNGEE. The chain's CDR3 is CASSEDGNNSPLHF. CDR3 in DNA: TGTGCCAGCAGCGAAGACGGCAACAATTCACCCCTCCACTTT.

This clonotype was counted only a few times. The chain has TRBV25-1 and TRBJ2-2; 8 nucleotides match TRBD1. The CDR3 totals 15 residues. CDR1 and CDR2 from the germline V gene are MGHDK and SYGVNS. V was clipped by 6 bases and J by 5 bases; unmatched bases: 8. CDR3 protein: CASSADRGETGELFF. CDR3 coding DNA: TGTGCCAGCAGCGCCGACAGGGGTGAAACCGGGGAGCTGTTTTTT.

Ten or more counts support this clonotype. The gene calls are TRBV29-1 and TRBJ1-3; D uncertain. This CDR3 has 14 residues. The germline V and J ends were trimmed by 2 bases and 0 bases, with 8 bases remaining between them. Germline CDR1 and CDR2: SQVTM and ANQGSEA. Here the CDR3 DNA reads TGCAGCGTTGAATCACGGCCCTCTGGAAACACCATATATTTT. It translates to CSVESRPSGNTIYF. The full variable domain, in which reference TRBV29-1 and TRBJ1-3 provide the parts outside the CDR3, is SAVISQKPSRDICQRGTSLTIQCQVDSQVTMMFWYRQQPGQSLTLIATANQGSEATYESGFVIDKFPISRPNLTFSTLTVSNMSPEDSSIYLCSVESRPSGNTIYFGEGSWLTVV.

The rearrangement links TRBV20-1 to TRBJ2-7; D gene unclear. Trimming pared 3 bases from V and 2 bases from J, leaving 8 bases between. In germline, CDR1 is DFQATT, CDR2 SNEGSKA (reference sequence). The CDR3 totals 12 residues. The CDR3 protein is CSARGQAYEQYF. Written as DNA, the CDR3 is TGCAGTGCTAGGGGCCAGGCCTACGAGCAGTACTTC.

The chain couples TRBV5-1 to TRBJ1-4; TRBD1 matches 7 bases. With 0 bases clipped from V and 0 bases from J, the junction kept 5 bases outside the gene matches. The CDR3 length is 17 residues. Germline CDR1 is SGHRS and CDR2 is YFSETQ. CDR3 loop: CASSLAAGGATNEKLFF. The CDR3 coding sequence is TGCGCCAGCAGCTTGGCGGCAGGGGGTGCAACTAATGAAAAACTGTTTTTT.

The CDR3 protein is CASSLSLENQPQHF. The CDR3 nucleotides read TGTGCCAGCAGTTTATCTTTGGAAAATCAGCCCCAGCATTTT. V gene TRBV12-3 or TRBV12-4 combines with J gene TRBJ1-5; the D is unclear. This CDR3 region has 14 residues. The ends were cut back, 2 bases at V and 4 bases at J, with 9 bases in the middle.

This chain connects TRBV29-1 to TRBJ1-2; D is ambiguous. The CDR3 loop spans 11 amino acids. Germline V gene lookup returns CDR1 SQVTM and CDR2 ANQGSEA. V dropped 8 bases and J dropped 4 bases, with 11 bases sitting between them. The CDR3 DNA reads TGCAGCTTGAACAGCCTCTATGGCTACACCTTC. Protein: CSLNSLYGYTF.

This clonotype occurred a few times. The J gene is TRBJ2-5, the V gene TRBV6-6; D gene uncertain. This CDR3 spans 16 amino acids. Germline-derived CDR1 and CDR2 are MNHNY and SVGAGI (reference sequence). V lost 2 bases, J lost 2 bases, and 15 bases lay in between. The CDR3: CASSYSSPMGQETQYF. DNA for the CDR3: TGTGCCAGCAGTTACAGTAGTCCTATGGGGCAAGAGACCCAGTACTTC.

Concerning this clonotype itself: One end of the junction is discordant with germline, which a read error may explain. The chain combines TRBV24-1 with TRBJ1-5; 9 bases match TRBD1. CDR1 and CDR2 (germline): KGHDR, SFDVKD. This CDR3 spans 15 amino acids. CDR3 DNA sequence: TGTGCCAGCAGTGACCGGGGACAGGGCGGACAGCCCCAGCATTTT. Protein: CASSDRGQGGQPQHF.

This clonotype was picked up many times. The V call is TRBV24-1, the J call TRBJ2-5; D call uncertain. Germline CDR1 is KGHDR and CDR2 is SFDVKD. The length of the CDR3 is 12 residues. V was clipped by 3 bases and J by 5 bases, with 6 bases between them. The CDR3 reads CATSDVGETQYF. The CDR3 nucleotides are TGTGCCACCAGTGATGTGGGGGAGACCCAGTACTTC.

The chain carries TRBV20-1 and TRBJ2-5; the D gene could be TRBD1 or TRBD2 (5 bases each). The CDR3 covers 12 residues. CDR1 is DFQATT and CDR2 is SNEGSKA in the germline V gene (reference sequence). CDR3 protein: CSNLGVQETQYF. CDR3 in DNA: TGCAGCAATTTGGGGGTCCAAGAGACCCAGTACTTC.

The rearrangement uses TRBV15 and TRBJ2-3, with D possibly TRBD2 on 5 matching bases. The germline gives CDR1 LNHNV, CDR2 YYDKDF (reference sequence). This CDR3 is 14 amino acids long. V shed 9 bases and J shed 1 base, with 14 bases lying between them. CDR3 sequence reads: CATRDGIGTDTQYF. DNA of the CDR3: TGTGCCACACGAGACGGGATCGGCACAGATACGCAGTATTTT. Filled out from reference TRBV15 and TRBJ2-3, the complete variable domain reads DAMVIQNPRYQVTQFGKPVTLSCSQTLNHNVMYWYQQKSSQAPKLLFHYYDKDFNNEADTPDNFQSRRPNTSFCFLDIRSPGLGDTAMYLCATRDGIGTDTQYFGPGTRLTVL.

This chain uses TRBV25-1 with TRBJ2-2, with D unresolved. This CDR3 contains 13 residues. Germline V gives CDR1 MGHDK, CDR2 SYGVNS. V was pared by 11 bases and J by 4 bases, with 14 bases between. The CDR3 DNA is TGTGCCTGGAGTGTATGGGGCACCGGGGAGCTGTTTTTT. Protein product: CAWSVWGTGELFF.

CDR3 loop: CASSEGAGATYEQYF. DNA for the CDR3: TGTGCCAGCAGTGAAGGGGCAGGGGCAACCTACGAGCAGTACTTC. The rearrangement uses TRBV2 and TRBJ2-7; D is perhaps TRBD1 (6 bases). Germline V lookup: CDR1 SNHLY, CDR2 FYNNEI. This CDR3 is built from 15 residues. Trimming pared 1 base from V and 2 bases from J, leaving 12 bases between.

This clonotype was recorded a few times. This chain links TRBV9 with TRBJ2-2, with a tentative D call TRBD1 (6 bases). Germline V gene lookup returns CDR1 SGDLS and CDR2 YYNGEE. V gave up 0 bases and J gave up 5 bases, with 11 bases separating them. CDR3 length: 15 amino acids. The CDR3 is CASSVAGQGTGELFF. In nucleotides, the CDR3 is TGTGCCAGCAGCGTAGCTGGGCAGGGGACCGGGGAGCTGTTTTTT.

Many counts were recorded for this clonotype. The chain employs TRBV29-1 and TRBJ2-5; D remains ambiguous. This CDR3 comprises 11 residues. The germline V gene has CDR1 SQVTM and CDR2 ANQGSEA. CDR3 DNA: TGCAGTTGTCTGGGGTTTAAGACCCAGTACTTC. This encodes CSCLGFKTQYF.

This clonotype was detected ten times or more. The V and J genes are TRBV9 and TRBJ1-2; D remains unclear. This CDR3 has 14 amino acids. Germline CDR1 and CDR2: SGDLS and YYNGEE. Trimming left V 0 bases short and J 5 bases short, with 11 bases between. The CDR3 DNA follows: TGTGCCAGCAGCGTAGAGCGGGGAGAGTATGGCTACACCTTC. Protein product: CASSVERGEYGYTF.

The chain joins TRBV25-1 to TRBJ1-4; D is uncertain. V lost 5 bases and J 0 bases, leaving 16 bases between the germline ends. Germline V gene sequence: CDR1 MGHDK, CDR2 SYGVNS. The CDR3 extends over 17 amino acids. CDR3 sequence reads: CASSYRPLTSTNEKLFF. The CDR3 DNA is TGTGCCAGCAGTTACCGGCCTCTGACTTCAACTAATGAAAAACTGTTTTTT.

This clonotype was observed at least ten times. The chain links TRBV9 to TRBJ2-5, with 12 nucleotides matching TRBD2. This CDR3 spans 13 amino acids. V trimming: 3 bases; J trimming: 6 bases; junction bases outside the gene matches: 0. CDR1 SGDLS and CDR2 YYNGEE come from the germline V gene. CDR3 amino acids: CASSGTSGKTQYF. The CDR3 DNA reads as TGTGCCAGCAGCGGGACTAGCGGGAAGACCCAGTACTTC.

This clonotype was observed a handful of times. This sequence joins TRBV24-1 and TRBJ1-5; 7 bases agree with TRBD1. The CDR3 is made up of 15 amino acids. With 11 bases clipped from V and 6 bases from J, the junction kept 15 bases outside the gene matches. Germline V gene data show CDR1 as KGHDR and CDR2 as SFDVKD. CDR3 nucleotides: TGTGCCAGCAGGAACGACAGGGCAGCGGGTCAGCCCCAGCATTTT. Translating gives CASRNDRAAGQPQHF.

J is TRBJ2-3 and V is TRBV10-3; 9 bases are a match to TRBD2. CDR3 length: 15 amino acids. The germline CDR1 and CDR2 sequences are ENHRY and SYGVKD. Trimming removed 10 bases from V and 6 bases from J; junction bases left unmatched: 14. The CDR3 here is CASTDRAGGHDTQYF. CDR3 nucleotides: TGTGCCAGCACCGATCGGGCGGGGGGGCATGATACGCAGTATTTT.

The chain links TRBV20-1 to TRBJ2-7; 12 bases are shared with TRBD1. Unmatched junction bases numbered 3, after V lost 3 bases and J lost 6 bases. CDR1 is DFQATT and CDR2 is SNEGSKA in the germline V gene (reference sequence). The CDR3 totals 13 residues. The chain's CDR3 is CSASGTGGGEQYF. In DNA, the CDR3 is TGCAGTGCTAGTGGGACAGGGGGCGGCGAGCAGTACTTC.

This clonotype has just a few counts. The V call is TRBV19, the J call TRBJ1-4; weak D call: TRBD1 (6 bases). This CDR3 contains 13 residues. Trimming pared 9 bases from V and 4 bases from J, leaving 12 bases between. The germline CDR1 and CDR2 sequences are LNHDA and SQIVND (reference sequence). CDR3 in DNA: TGTGCCAGCCCGGACAGATTTAATGAAAAACTGTTTTTT. Its protein product is CASPDRFNEKLFF. Variable domain in full (rest from reference TRBV19 and TRBJ1-4): DGGITQSPKYLFRKEGQNVTLSCEQNLNHDAMYWYRQDPGQGLRLIYYSQIVNDFQKGDIAEGYSVSREKKESFPLTVTSAQKNPTAFYLCASPDRFNEKLFFGSGTQLSVL.